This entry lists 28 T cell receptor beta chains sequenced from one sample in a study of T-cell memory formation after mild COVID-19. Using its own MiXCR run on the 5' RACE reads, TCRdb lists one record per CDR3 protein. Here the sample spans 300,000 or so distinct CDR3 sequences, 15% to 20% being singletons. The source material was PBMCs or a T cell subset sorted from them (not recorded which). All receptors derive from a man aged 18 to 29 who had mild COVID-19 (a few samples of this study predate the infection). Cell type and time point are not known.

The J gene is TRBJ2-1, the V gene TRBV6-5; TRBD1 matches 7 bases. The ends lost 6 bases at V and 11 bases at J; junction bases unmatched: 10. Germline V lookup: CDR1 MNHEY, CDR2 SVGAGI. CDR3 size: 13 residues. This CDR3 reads CASSNTGARQQFF. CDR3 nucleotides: TGTGCCAGCAGCAATACAGGGGCCCGTCAGCAGTTCTTC.

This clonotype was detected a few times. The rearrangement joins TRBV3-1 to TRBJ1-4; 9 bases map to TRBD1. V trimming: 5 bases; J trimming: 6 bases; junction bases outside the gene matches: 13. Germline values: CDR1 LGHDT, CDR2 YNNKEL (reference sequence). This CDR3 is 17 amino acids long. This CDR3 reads CASSEWGQGHFDEKLFF. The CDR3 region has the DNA TGTGCCAGCAGCGAATGGGGACAGGGCCATTTTGATGAAAAACTGTTTTTT.

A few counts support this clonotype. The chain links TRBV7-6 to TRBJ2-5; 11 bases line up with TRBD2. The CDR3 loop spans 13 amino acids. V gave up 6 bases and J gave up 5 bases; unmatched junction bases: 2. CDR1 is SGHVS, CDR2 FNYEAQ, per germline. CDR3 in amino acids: CASRIAGGETQYF. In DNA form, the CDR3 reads TGTGCCAGCAGGATAGCGGGGGGGGAGACCCAGTACTTC. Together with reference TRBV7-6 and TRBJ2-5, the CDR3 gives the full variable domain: GAGVSQSPRYKVTKRGQDVALRCDPISGHVSLYWYRQALGQGPEFLTYFNYEAQQDKSGLPNDRFSAERPEGSISTLTIQRTEQRDSAMYRCASRIAGGETQYFGPGTRLLVL.

This chain's CDR3 is CASRDKPSLGGQDNEQFF. DNA for the CDR3: TGTGCCAGCAGAGACAAGCCTTCCCTAGGGGGACAAGACAATGAGCAGTTCTTC. The chain recombines TRBV11-2 with TRBJ2-1; a possible D gene is TRBD1 (6 bases). CDR1 is SGHAT and CDR2 is FQNNGV in the germline V gene. V was pared by 6 bases and J by 5 bases, with 26 bases between. The CDR3 consists of 18 residues.

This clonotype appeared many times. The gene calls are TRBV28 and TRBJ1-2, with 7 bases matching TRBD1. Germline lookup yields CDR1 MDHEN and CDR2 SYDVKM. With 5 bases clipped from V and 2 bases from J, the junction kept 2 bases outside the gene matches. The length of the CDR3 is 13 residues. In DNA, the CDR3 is TGTGCCAGCAGTGAGGGACAGAACTATGGCTACACCTTC. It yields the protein CASSEGQNYGYTF.

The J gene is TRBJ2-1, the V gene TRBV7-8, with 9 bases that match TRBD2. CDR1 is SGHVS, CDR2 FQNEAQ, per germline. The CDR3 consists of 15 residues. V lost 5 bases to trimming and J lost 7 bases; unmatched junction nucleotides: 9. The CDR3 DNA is TGTGCCAGCAGCCCCAGACTAGCGGAGGTAAATGAGCAGTTCTTC. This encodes CASSPRLAEVNEQFF.

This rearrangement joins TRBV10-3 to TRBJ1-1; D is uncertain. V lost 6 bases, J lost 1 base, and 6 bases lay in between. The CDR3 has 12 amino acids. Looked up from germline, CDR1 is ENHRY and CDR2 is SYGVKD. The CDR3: CAIRDTNTEAFF. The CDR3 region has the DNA TGTGCCATCAGGGATACGAACACTGAAGCTTTCTTT.

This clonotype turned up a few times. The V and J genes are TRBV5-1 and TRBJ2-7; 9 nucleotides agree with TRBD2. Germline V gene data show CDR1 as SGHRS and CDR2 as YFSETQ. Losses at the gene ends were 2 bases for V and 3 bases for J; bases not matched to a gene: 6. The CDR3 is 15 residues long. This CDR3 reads CASSFIAGANYEQYF. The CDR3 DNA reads TGCGCCAGCAGCTTTATAGCGGGGGCCAACTACGAGCAGTACTTC.

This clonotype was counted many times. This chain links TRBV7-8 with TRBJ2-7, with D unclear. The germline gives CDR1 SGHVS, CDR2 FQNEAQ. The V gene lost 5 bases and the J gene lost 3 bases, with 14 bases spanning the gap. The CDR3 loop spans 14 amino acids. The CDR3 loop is CASSPREASYEQYF. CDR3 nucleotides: TGTGCCAGCAGCCCACGCGAAGCTAGCTACGAGCAGTACTTC.

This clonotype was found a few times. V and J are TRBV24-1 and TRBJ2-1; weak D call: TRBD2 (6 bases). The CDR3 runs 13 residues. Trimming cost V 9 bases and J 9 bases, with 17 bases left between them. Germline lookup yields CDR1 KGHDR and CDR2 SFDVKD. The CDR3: CATGGELGSEQFF. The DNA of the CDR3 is TGTGCCACCGGAGGGGAGTTGGGGAGTGAGCAGTTCTTC.

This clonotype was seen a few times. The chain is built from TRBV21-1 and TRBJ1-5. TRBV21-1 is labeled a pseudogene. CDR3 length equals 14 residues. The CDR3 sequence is CASPSGRDHQPQHF. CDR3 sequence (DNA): TGTGCCAGCCCCTCGGGGAGGGACCATCAGCCCCAGCATTTT.

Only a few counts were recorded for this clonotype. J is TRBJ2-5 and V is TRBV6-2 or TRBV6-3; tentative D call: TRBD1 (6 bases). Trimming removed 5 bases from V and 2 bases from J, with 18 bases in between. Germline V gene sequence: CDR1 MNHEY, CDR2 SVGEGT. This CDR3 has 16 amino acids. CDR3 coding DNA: TGTGCCAGCAGTCCCTGGCGGCAGGGGCTTCAAGAGACCCAGTACTTC. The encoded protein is CASSPWRQGLQETQYF.

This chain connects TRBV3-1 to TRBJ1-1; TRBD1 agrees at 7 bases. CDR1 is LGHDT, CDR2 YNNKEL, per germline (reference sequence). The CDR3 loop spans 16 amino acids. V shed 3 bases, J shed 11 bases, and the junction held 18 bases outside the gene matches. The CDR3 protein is CASSQWGQTTNTWAFF. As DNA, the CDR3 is TGTGCCAGCAGCCAGTGGGGACAGACAACCAACACTTGGGCTTTCTTT.

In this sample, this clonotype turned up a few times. CDR3 DNA sequence: TGTGCCAGCAGCTCCGGACTAGCGGGGGGGCGGGTAGAGACCCAGTACTTC. It specifies CASSSGLAGGRVETQYF. The V and J genes are TRBV7-6 and TRBJ2-5; 15 bases map to TRBD2. The CDR3 sequence is 17 residues long. Germline V CDR1 and CDR2: SGHVS, FNYEAQ. Unmatched junction bases numbered 7, after V lost 4 bases and J lost 4 bases.

The CDR3 DNA reads TGTGCCAGCAGGCCAGGGGGCCTCCTCGGGGAGCTGTTTTTT. It encodes CASRPGGLLGELFF. The genes are TRBV6-1 and TRBJ2-2; 8 nucleotides agree with TRBD1. The CDR3 length is 14 residues. The germline CDR1 and CDR2 sequences are MNHNS and SASEGT. Losses at the gene ends were 6 bases for V and 7 bases for J; bases not matched to a gene: 7.

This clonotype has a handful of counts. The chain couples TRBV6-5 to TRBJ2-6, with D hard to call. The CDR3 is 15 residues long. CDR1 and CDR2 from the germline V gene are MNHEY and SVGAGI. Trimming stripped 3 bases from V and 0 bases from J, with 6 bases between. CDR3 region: CASSYQLSGANVLTF. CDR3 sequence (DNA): TGTGCCAGCAGTTATCAGCTCTCTGGGGCCAACGTCCTGACTTTC.

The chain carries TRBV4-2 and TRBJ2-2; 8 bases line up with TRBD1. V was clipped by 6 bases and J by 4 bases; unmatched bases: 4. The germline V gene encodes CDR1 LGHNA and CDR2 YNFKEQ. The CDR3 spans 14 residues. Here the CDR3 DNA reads TGTGCCAGCAGGCAGGGGGCAGGCACCGGGGAGCTGTTTTTT. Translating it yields CASRQGAGTGELFF.

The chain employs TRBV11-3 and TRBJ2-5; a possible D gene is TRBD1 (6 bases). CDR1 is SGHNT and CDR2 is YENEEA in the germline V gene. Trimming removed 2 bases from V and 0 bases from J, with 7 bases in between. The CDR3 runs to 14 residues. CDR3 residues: CASSLQGHQETQYF. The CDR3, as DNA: TGTGCCAGCAGCTTACAGGGGCACCAAGAGACCCAGTACTTC.

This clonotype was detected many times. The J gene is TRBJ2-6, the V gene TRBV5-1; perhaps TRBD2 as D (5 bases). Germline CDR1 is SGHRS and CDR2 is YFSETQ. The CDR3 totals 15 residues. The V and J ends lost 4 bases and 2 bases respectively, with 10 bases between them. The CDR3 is CASSPGGPGANVLTF. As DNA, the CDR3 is TGCGCCAGCAGCCCCGGCGGGCCTGGGGCCAACGTCCTGACTTTC.

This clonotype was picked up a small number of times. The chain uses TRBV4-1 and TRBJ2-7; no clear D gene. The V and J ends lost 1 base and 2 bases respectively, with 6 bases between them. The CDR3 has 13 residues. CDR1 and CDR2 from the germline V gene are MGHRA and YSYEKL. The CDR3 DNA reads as TGCGCCAGCAGCCAAGTTCCGGCCTACGAGCAGTACTTC. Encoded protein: CASSQVPAYEQYF.

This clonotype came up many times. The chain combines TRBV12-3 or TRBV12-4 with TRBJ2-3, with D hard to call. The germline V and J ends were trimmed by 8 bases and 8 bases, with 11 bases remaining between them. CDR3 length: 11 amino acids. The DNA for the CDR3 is TGTGCCAGCCTATCAGGAAGTACGCAGTATTTT. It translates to CASLSGSTQYF.

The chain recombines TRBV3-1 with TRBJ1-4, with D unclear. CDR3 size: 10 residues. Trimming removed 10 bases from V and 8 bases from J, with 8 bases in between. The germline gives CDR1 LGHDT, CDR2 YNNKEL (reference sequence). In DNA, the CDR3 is TGTGCCACCGGCAGCGAAAAACTGTTTTTT. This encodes CATGSEKLFF.

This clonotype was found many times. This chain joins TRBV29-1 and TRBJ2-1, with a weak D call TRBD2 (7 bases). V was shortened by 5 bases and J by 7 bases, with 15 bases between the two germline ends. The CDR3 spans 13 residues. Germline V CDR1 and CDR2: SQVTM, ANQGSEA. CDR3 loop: CSVWGGHGNEQFF. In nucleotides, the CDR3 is TGCAGCGTTTGGGGGGGCCACGGGAATGAGCAGTTCTTC.

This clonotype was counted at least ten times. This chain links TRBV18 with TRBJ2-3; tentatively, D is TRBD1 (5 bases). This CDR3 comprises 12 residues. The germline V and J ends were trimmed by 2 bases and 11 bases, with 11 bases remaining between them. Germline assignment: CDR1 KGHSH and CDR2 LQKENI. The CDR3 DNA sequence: TGTGCCAGCTCACCAAAGGGGCGCAAGCAGTATTTT. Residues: CASSPKGRKQYF.

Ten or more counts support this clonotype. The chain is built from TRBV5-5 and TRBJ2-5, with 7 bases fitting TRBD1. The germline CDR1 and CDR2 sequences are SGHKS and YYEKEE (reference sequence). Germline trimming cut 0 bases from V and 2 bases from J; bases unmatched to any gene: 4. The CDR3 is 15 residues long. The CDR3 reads CASSLGTGSQETQYF. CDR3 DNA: TGTGCCAGCAGCTTGGGGACAGGATCTCAAGAGACCCAGTACTTC.

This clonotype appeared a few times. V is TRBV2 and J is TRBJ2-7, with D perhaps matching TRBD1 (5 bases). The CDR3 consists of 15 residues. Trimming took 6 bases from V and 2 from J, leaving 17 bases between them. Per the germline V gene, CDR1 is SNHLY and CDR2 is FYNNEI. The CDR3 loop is CASRSQAGYPYEQYF. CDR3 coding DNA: TGTGCCAGCAGATCTCAGGCAGGGTACCCCTACGAGCAGTACTTC.

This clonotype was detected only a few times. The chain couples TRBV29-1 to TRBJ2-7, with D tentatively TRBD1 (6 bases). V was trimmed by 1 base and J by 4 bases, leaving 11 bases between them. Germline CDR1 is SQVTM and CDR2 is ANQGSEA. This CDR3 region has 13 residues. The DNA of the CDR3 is TGCAGCGTTGAAGTATCAGGGGTTTACGAGCAGTACTTC. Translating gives CSVEVSGVYEQYF.

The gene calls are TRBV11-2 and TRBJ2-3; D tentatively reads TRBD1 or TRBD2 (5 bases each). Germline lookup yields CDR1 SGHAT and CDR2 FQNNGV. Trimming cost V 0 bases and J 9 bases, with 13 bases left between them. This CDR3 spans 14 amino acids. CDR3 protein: CASSLDRGSATQYF. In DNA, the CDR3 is TGTGCCAGCAGCTTAGATCGGGGCAGCGCAACGCAGTATTTT.